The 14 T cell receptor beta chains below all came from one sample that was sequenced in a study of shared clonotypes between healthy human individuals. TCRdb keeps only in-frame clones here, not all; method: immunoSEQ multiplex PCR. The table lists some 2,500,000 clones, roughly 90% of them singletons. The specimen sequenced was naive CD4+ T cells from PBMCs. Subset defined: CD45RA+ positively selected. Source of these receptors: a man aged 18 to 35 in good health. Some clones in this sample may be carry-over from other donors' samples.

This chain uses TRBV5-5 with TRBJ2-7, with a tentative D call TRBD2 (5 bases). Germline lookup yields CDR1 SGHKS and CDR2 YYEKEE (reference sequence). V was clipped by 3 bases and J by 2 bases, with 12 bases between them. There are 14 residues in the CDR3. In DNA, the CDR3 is TGTGCCAGCAGCTACTTTAGCGCTGCCTACGAGCAGTACTTC. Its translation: CASSYFSAAYEQYF.

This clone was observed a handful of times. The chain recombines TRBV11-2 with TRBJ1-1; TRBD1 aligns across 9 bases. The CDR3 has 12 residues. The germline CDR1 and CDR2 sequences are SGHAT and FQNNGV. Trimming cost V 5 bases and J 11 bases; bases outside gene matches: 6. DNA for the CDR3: TGTGCCAGCAGCCGGACAGGGGACGGGGCTTTCTTT. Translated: CASSRTGDGAFF.

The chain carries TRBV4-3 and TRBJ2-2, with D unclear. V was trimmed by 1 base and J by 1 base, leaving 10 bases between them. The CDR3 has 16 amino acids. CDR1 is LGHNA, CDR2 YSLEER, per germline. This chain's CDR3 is CASSQVYIQNTGELFF. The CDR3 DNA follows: TGCGCCAGCAGCCAAGTCTACATACAGAACACCGGGGAGCTGTTTTTT.

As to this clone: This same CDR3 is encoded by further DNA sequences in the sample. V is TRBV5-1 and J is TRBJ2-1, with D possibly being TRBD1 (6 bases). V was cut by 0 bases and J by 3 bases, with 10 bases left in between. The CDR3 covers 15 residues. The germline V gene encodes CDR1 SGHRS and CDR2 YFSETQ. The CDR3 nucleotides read TGCGCCAGCAGCTTGGCCCCGGACAGCTACAATGAGCAGTTCTTC. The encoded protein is CASSLAPDSYNEQFF. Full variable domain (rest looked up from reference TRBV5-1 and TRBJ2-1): KAGVTQTPRYLIKTRGQQVTLSCSPISGHRSVSWYQQTPGQGLQFLFEYFSETQRNKGNFPGRFSGRQFSNSRSEMNVSTLELGDSALYLCASSLAPDSYNEQFFGPGTRLTVL.

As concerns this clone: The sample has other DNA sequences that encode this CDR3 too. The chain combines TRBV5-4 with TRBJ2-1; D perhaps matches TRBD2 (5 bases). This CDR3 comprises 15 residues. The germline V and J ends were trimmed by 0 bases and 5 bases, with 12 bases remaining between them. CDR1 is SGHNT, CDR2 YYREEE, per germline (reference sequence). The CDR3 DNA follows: TGTGCCAGCAGCTTGGGCGGAGGTCGGAACAATGAGCAGTTCTTC. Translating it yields CASSLGGGRNNEQFF.

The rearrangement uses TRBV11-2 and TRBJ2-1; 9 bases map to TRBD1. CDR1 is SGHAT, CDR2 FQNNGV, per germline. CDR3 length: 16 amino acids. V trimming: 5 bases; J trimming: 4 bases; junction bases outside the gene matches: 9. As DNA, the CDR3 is TGTGCCAGCAGCCGCGCACAGGGGGCGCGGTACAATGAGCAGTTCTTC. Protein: CASSRAQGARYNEQFF.

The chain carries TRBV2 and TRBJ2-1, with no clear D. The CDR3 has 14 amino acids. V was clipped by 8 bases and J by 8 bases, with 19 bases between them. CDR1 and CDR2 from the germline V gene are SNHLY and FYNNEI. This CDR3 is CASGLYGRYDEQFF. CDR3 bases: TGTGCCAGCGGCCTTTACGGCCGGTACGATGAGCAGTTCTTC.

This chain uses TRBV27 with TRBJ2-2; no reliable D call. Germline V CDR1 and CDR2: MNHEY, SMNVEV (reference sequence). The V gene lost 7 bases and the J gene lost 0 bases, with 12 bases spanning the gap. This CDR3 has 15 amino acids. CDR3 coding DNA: TGTGCCAGCACCCCCCGGTCCGCGAACACCGGGGAGCTGTTTTTT. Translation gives CASTPRSANTGELFF.

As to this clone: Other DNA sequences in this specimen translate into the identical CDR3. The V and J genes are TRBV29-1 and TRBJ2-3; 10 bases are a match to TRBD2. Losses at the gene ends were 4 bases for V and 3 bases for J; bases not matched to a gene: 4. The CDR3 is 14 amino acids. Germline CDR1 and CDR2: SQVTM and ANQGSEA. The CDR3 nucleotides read TGCAGCGTTGGGGCTAGCGGGAGTACAGATACGCAGTATTTT. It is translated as CSVGASGSTDTQYF.

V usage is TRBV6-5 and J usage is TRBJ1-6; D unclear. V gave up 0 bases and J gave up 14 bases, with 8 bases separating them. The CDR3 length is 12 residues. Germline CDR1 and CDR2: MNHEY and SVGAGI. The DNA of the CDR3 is TGTGCCAGCAGTTACTCACGCGGCACCCTCCACTTT. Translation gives CASSYSRGTLHF.

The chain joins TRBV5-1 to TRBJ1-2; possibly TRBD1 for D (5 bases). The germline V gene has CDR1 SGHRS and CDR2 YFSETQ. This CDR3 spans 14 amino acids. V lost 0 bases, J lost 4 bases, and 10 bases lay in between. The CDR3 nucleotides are TGCGCCAGCAGCTTGGACCAGGGCTTCTATGGCTACACCTTC. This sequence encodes CASSLDQGFYGYTF.

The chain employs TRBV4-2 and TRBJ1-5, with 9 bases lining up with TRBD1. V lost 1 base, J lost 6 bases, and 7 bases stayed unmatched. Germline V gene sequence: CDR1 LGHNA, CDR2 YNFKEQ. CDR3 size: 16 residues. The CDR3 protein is CASSQGRDRAFQPQHF. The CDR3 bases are TGTGCCAGCAGCCAAGGCAGGGACAGGGCCTTTCAGCCCCAGCATTTT.

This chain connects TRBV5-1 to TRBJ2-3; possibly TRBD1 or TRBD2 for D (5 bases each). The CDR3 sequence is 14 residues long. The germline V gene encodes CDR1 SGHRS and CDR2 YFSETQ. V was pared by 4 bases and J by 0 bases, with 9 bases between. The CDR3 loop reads CASSQGDSTDTQYF. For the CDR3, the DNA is TGCGCCAGCAGCCAGGGAGACAGCACAGATACGCAGTATTTT.

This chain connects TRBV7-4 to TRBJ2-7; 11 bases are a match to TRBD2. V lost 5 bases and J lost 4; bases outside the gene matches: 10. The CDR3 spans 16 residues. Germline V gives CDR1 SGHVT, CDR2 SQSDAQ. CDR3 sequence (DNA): TGTGCCAGCAGCATCGGACTAGCGGGCGTGTTTTACGAGCAGTACTTC. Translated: CASSIGLAGVFYEQYF.